This TCR beta chain was identified in a study of identical twins. For this clonotype: Its antigen is still unknown. The DNA is omitted, as the CDR3 cannot be located on it reliably, and the CDR3 follows TCRdb's listing.

MiXCR was run by TCRdb on the 5' RACE reads, yielding one entry per CDR3 protein. The sample carries hundreds of thousands of distinct CDR3 sequences, 5.5% to 6.5% recorded once. Per germline, CDR1 SGHAT and CDR2 FQNNGV. The CDR3 is 15 amino acids in total, end residues counted. Study-level findings and limits: Researchers reported weaker excess twin sharing in beta out-of-frame sequences.

The source of this sequence is a man between 18 and 29 years old in good health. The specimen sequenced was naive T cells sorted from blood. The V call is TRBV11-2, the J call TRBJ2-2; TRBD1 was called by the table and not checked on the DNA. CDR3 region: CASSSVRGPHGELFF.